These 12 T cell receptor beta chains were all obtained from the same sample, sequenced in a study of blood T cell repertoires in COVID-19. Assay used: immunoSEQ multiplex PCR; TCRdb lists only in-frame clones, some missing. The data contain some 210,000 clones, roughly 92% of them singletons. Source material: peripheral blood. The source of these receptors is a man aged 60-69 years with COVID-19, enrolled during active disease.

This clone has just one count. The chain links TRBV5-4 to TRBJ2-1, with no clear D. CDR3 length: 15 amino acids. With 4 bases removed from V and 3 bases from J, the gap between germline ends came to 14 bases. The V gene's germline CDR1 is SGHNT and CDR2 YYREEE (reference sequence). The chain's CDR3 is CASSTDTASYNEQFF. Here the CDR3 DNA reads TGTGCCAGCAGCACCGACACTGCCAGCTACAATGAGCAGTTCTTC.

The V call is TRBV4-1, the J call TRBJ1-5; 8 nucleotides align to TRBD1. The CDR3 spans 17 residues. The V segment lost 3 bases and the J segment 9 bases; nucleotides outside the gene matches: 16. Germline V CDR1 and CDR2: MGHRA, YSYEKL. The CDR3 DNA reads TGCGCCAGCAGCCACTCCCCCGGGACAGGCGGCCGATGGCCCCAGCATTTT. Its protein is CASSHSPGTGGRWPQHF.

V usage is TRBV10-3 and J usage is TRBJ1-1; 7 bases are shared with TRBD1. The CDR3 runs 17 residues. Germline CDR1 is ENHRY and CDR2 is SYGVKD. Trimming took 4 bases from V and 1 from J; bases not matched to a gene: 12. CDR3 sequence reads: CAISASDRIVGNTEAFF. DNA for the CDR3: TGTGCCATCAGTGCCTCGGACAGGATAGTGGGGAACACTGAAGCTTTCTTT.

Here the CDR3 reads CASSRGQGARGEQFF. The CDR3 DNA follows: TGTGCCAGCAGCCGTGGACAGGGGGCTCGGGGTGAGCAGTTCTTC. This rearrangement joins TRBV3-1 (or the pseudogene TRBV3-2) to TRBJ2-1; 11 positions agree with TRBD1. The V gene end was trimmed by 4 bases and the J gene end by 9 bases; junction bases not matched to a gene: 8. Germline CDR1 reads LGHDT; CDR2 reads YNNKEL (reference sequence). The CDR3 length is 15 residues.

The J gene is TRBJ2-3, the V gene TRBV30; 10 bases are shared with TRBD2. CDR1 is GTSNPN and CDR2 is SVGIG in the germline V gene (reference sequence). V was clipped by 2 bases and J by 3 bases; unmatched bases: 8. CDR3 length equals 16 residues. In DNA form, the CDR3 reads TGTGCCTGGAGTCTGGGGACAGCGGGGGGGACAGATACGCAGTATTTT. Translation gives CAWSLGTAGGTDTQYF.

The chain uses TRBV19 and TRBJ1-5, with D possibly being TRBD1 (6 bases). Germline CDR1 reads LNHDA; CDR2 reads SQIVND (reference sequence). The CDR3 spans 17 residues. Trimming took off 9 bases at V and 4 bases at J, with 25 bases between the two ends. This CDR3 reads CASERRPGQGRNQPQHF. The CDR3 nucleotides read TGTGCCAGCGAACGCAGGCCCGGCCAGGGGCGTAATCAGCCCCAGCATTTT.

The V and J genes are TRBV3-1 (or the pseudogene TRBV3-2) and TRBJ1-2; 10 bases are shared with TRBD1. Germline V CDR1 and CDR2: LGHDT, YNNKEL (reference sequence). The CDR3 runs 15 residues. Unmatched junction bases numbered 5, after V lost 1 base and J lost 6 bases. The CDR3 DNA sequence: TGTGCCAGCAGCCAAGGTGGACAGGGGGTTAATGGCTACACCTTC. Translation: CASSQGGQGVNGYTF.

The V call is TRBV3-1 (or the pseudogene TRBV3-2), the J call TRBJ1-1, with 7 bases lining up with TRBD1. J lost 1 base, V lost 3 bases, and 5 bases had no gene match. Germline V gene lookup returns CDR1 LGHDT and CDR2 YNNKEL (reference sequence). The CDR3 is 15 residues long. The CDR3 spells CASSHLDRPNTEAFF. DNA of the CDR3: TGTGCCAGCAGCCACTTGGACAGGCCGAACACTGAAGCTTTCTTT.

The rearrangement links TRBV12-5 to TRBJ1-6; D is unresolved. Germline V CDR1 and CDR2: LGHNT, FRNRAP. This CDR3 is built from 14 residues. Trimming removed 1 base at V and 4 bases at J, with 5 bases between. The CDR3 nucleotides are TGTGCTAGTGGTTTGGGAGGATATAATTCACCCCTCCACTTT. It specifies CASGLGGYNSPLHF.

The chain has TRBV5-4 and TRBJ2-1; maybe TRBD2 (5 bases). The CDR3 runs 13 residues. Germline V gene lookup returns CDR1 SGHNT and CDR2 YYREEE (reference sequence). Trimming left V 4 bases short and J 9 bases short, with 14 bases between. The CDR3 protein is CASSPPSGSEQFF. The DNA of the CDR3 is TGTGCCAGCAGCCCACCCTCGGGGAGTGAGCAGTTCTTC. Together with reference TRBV5-4 and TRBJ2-1, the CDR3 gives the full variable domain: ETGVTQSPTHLIKTRGQQVTLRCSSQSGHNTVSWYQQALGQGPQFIFQYYREEENGRGNFPPRFSGLQFPNYSSELNVNALELDDSALYLCASSPPSGSEQFFGPGTRLTVL.

The rearrangement links TRBV3-1 (or the pseudogene TRBV3-2) to TRBJ1-2; perhaps TRBD1 as D (5 bases). In germline, CDR1 is LGHDT, CDR2 YNNKEL (reference sequence). The CDR3 has 15 residues. V lost 3 bases, J lost 7 bases, and 18 bases lay in between. The CDR3 nucleotides are TGTGCCAGCAGCCAGGCTACAGTGGTCGGGGGTGGCTACACCTTC. Encoded protein: CASSQATVVGGGYTF.

The chain employs TRBV5-6 and TRBJ1-5; 10 bases map to TRBD1. This CDR3 contains 18 residues. CDR1 is SGHDT and CDR2 is YYEEEE in the germline V gene. V lost 4 bases, J lost 0 bases, and 10 bases stayed unmatched. The CDR3 DNA sequence: TGTGCCAGCAGCGTCCGGGACAGGGGATCTTATAGCAATCAGCCCCAGCATTTT. Protein sequence: CASSVRDRGSYSNQPQHF. Based on the CDR3 plus reference TRBV5-6 and TRBJ1-5, the full variable domain is DAGVTQSPTHLIKTRGQQVTLRCSPKSGHDTVSWYQQALGQGPQFIFQYYEEEERQRGNFPDRFSGHQFPNYSSELNVNALLLGDSALYLCASSVRDRGSYSNQPQHFGDGTRLSIL.